Presented here are 3 T cell receptor beta chains from one specimen sequenced in a study of shared clonotypes between healthy human individuals (dated by TCRdb to 2018 to 2020). For the CD8 naive samples, CD45RO-negative cells were positively selected for CCR7, yielding a CD45RA+CCR7+ population from which TemRA cells were excluded. The library was made by the immunoSEQ multiplex PCR assay. TCRdb carries this immuneACCESS record with in-frame sequences only. Its versions omit some clonotypes, under half of them owing to an unresolved V gene in the studies checked, with the rest unexplained. This sample gives some 2 million clones in total; about 95% of them show up just once. The top ten clonotypes cover around 1.1% of the sample. Sequenced sample: naive CD8+ T cells sorted from blood. The label giving this sample's cell subset or site can be read as: CD45RA+CCR7+. The receptors stem from a man aged 18 to 29 in good health.

This clone was counted a single time. The V and J genes are TRBV2 and TRBJ2-3; D is uncertain. Germline CDR1 and CDR2: SNHLY and FYNNEI. The CDR3 is made up of 13 amino acids. The V and J ends lost 1 base and 4 bases respectively, with 6 bases between them. CDR3 coding DNA: TGTGCCAGCAGTGAAGTTGGGTCAGATACGCAGTATTTT. Translating gives CASSEVGSDTQYF.

The rearrangement links TRBV27 to TRBJ1-1, with 8 positions matching TRBD1. CDR3 length equals 16 residues. V lost 5 bases and J lost 4; bases outside the gene matches: 12. Germline CDR1 MNHEY, CDR2 SMNVEV (reference sequence). This chain's CDR3 is CASSPTPGGAATEAFF. The DNA for the CDR3 is TGTGCCAGCAGTCCAACTCCAGGGGGCGCCGCCACTGAAGCTTTCTTT.

With respect to this clone: Within the sample, other DNA sequences also encode this same CDR3. This chain connects TRBV4-1 to TRBJ2-7, with D maybe TRBD1 (6 bases). The germline CDR1 and CDR2 sequences are MGHRA and YSYEKL. V was trimmed by 4 bases and J by 3 bases, leaving 10 bases between them. The CDR3 covers 13 residues. The CDR3 protein is CASSLGTNYEQYF. The DNA of the CDR3 is TGCGCCAGCAGCCTTGGGACAAACTACGAGCAGTACTTC.